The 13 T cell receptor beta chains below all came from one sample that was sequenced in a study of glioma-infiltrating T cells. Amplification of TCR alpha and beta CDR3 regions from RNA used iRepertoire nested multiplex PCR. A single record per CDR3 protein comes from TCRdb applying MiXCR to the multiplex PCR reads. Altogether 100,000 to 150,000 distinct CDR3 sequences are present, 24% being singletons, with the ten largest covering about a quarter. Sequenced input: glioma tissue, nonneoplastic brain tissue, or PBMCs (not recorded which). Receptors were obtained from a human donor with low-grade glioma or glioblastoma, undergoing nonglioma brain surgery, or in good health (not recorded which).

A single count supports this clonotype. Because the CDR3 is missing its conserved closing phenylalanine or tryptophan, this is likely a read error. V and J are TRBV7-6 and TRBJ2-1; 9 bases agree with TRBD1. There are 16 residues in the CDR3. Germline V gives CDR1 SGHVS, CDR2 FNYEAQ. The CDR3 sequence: CASSLGGTGSSNEQFL. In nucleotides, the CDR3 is TGTGCTAGCAGCTTAGGCGGGACAGGGAGTAGCAATGAGCAGTTCTTA.

The CDR3 loop reads CASSAFPRGYTF. As DNA, the CDR3 is TGTGCCAGCAGCGCCTTCCCAAGAGGCTACACCTTC. The J gene is TRBJ1-2, the V gene TRBV2; no firm D call. From germline, CDR1 is SNHLY and CDR2 FYNNEI. This CDR3 contains 12 residues. The V end lost 6 bases, the J end lost 8 bases, and 13 bases lay between the germline ends.

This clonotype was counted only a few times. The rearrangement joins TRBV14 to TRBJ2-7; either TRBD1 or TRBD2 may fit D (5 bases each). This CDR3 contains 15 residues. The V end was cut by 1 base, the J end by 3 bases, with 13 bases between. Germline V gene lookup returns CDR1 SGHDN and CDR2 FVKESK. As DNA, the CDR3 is TGTGCCAGCAGCCAAGGCCAGGGACGGGGCTACGAGCAGTACGTC. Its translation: CASSQGQGRGYEQYV.

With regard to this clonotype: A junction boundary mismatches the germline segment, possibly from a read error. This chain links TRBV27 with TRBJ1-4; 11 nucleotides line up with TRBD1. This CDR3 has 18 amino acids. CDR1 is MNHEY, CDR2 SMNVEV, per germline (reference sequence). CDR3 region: CSSSRIRDRGGKNEKLFF. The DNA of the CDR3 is TGTTCCAGCTCTCGAATCCGGGACAGGGGGGGAAAGAATGAAAAACTGTTTTTT.

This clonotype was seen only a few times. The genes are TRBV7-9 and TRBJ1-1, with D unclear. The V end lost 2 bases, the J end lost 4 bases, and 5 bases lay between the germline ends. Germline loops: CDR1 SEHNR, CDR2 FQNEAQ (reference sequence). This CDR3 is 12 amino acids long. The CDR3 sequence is CASSLMGTEAFF. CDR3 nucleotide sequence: TGTGCCAGCAGCTTAATGGGCACTGAAGCTTTCTTT.

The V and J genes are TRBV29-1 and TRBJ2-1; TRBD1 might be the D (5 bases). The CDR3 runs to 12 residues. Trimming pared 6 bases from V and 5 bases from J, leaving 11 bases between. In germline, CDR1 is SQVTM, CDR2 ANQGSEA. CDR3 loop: CSVYRIDNEQFF. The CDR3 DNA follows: TGCAGCGTGTACAGGATCGACAATGAGCAGTTCTTC.

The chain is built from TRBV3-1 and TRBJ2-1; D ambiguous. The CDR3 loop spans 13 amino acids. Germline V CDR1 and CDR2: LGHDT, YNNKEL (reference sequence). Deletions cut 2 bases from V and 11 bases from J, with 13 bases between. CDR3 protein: CASSQSTDLKQFF. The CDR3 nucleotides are TGTGCCAGCAGCCAAAGTACCGACTTGAAGCAGTTCTTC.

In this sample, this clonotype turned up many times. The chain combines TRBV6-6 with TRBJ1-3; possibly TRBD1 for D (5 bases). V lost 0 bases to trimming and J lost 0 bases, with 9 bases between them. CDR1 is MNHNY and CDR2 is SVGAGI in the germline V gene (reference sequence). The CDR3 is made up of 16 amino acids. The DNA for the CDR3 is TGTGCCAGCAGTTACTCGTTGGACAACTCTGGAAACACCATATATTTT. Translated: CASSYSLDNSGNTIYF.

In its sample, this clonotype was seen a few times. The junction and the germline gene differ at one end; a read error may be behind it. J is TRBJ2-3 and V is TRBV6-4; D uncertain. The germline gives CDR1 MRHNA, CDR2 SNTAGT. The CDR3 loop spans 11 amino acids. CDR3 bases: TGTGCCACCAGTGTTTCAGATACGCAGTATTTT. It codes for CATSVSDTQYF.

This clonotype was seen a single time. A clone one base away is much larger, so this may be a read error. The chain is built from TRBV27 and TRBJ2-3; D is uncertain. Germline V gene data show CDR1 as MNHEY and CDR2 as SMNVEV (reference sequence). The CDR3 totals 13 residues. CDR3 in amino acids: CASSLLTTDTQNF. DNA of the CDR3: TGTGCCAGCAGTCTCCTTACCACAGATACGCAGAATTTT.

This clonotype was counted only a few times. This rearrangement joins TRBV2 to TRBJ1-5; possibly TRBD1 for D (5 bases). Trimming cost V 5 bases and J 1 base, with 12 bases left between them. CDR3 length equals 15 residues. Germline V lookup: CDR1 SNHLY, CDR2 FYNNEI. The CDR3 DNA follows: TGTGCCAGCAGTAACCCCTGGGACAGCAATCAGCCCCAGCATTTT. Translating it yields CASSNPWDSNQPQHF.

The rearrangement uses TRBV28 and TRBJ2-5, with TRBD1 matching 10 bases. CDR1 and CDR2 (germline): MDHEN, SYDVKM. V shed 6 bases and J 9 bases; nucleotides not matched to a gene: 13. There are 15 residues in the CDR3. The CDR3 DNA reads TGTGCCAGCAGGGACAGGGGGGGGGCCACGTGGCCCCAGTACTTC. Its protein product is CASRDRGGATWPQYF.

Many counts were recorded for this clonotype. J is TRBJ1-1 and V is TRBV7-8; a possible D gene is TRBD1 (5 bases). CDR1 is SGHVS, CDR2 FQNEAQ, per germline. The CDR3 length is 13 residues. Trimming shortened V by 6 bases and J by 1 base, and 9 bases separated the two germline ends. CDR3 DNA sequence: TGTGCCAGCAGTCGGGACCCGAACACTGAAGCTTTCTTT. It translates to CASSRDPNTEAFF. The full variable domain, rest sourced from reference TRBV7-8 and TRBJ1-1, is GAGVSQSPRYKVAKRGQDVALRCDPISGHVSLFWYQQALGQGPEFLTYFQNEAQLDKSGLPSDRFFAERPEGSVSTLKIQRTQQEDSAVYLCASSRDPNTEAFFGQGTRLTVV.